Listed below are T cell receptor beta chains from one sample, sequenced in a study of identical twins. TCRdb independently ran MiXCR on the 5' RACE reads; one entry per CDR3 protein. The sample lists roughly 710,000 distinct CDR3 sequences, roughly 6.2% occurring once. The sequencing input was naive T cells sorted from blood. The receptors were gathered from a man aged 18 to 29 in good health. CDR3s include the opening cysteine and the closing phenylalanine or tryptophan. The order of the fields is clone size, D gene, V gene, J gene, CDR3 length, CDR3 protein, CDR3 DNA. The D gene is left open where the match is weak. Rows give clone size only sometimes, using once, few, many, or a class for an expanded clone.

clone size: many; D gene: TRBD2; V gene: TRBV14; J gene: TRBJ2-1; CDR3 length: 16; CDR3 protein: CASSQRLAVSYNEQFF; CDR3 DNA: TGTGCCAGCAGCCAAAGGCTAGCGGTATCCTACAATGAGCAGTTCTTC
clone size: many; D gene: NA; V gene: TRBV29-1; J gene: TRBJ1-2; CDR3 length: 12; CDR3 protein: CSDGVGTPGYTF; CDR3 DNA: TGCAGCGATGGGGTCGGGACGCCAGGCTACACCTTC
clone size: few; D gene: TRBD2; V gene: TRBV7-2; J gene: TRBJ2-5; CDR3 length: 17; CDR3 protein: CASSLLAGGPQGETQYF; CDR3 DNA: TGTGCCAGCAGCTTGTTAGCGGGAGGGCCCCAGGGAGAGACCCAGTACTTC
clone size: few; D gene: TRBD2; V gene: TRBV30; J gene: TRBJ2-1; CDR3 length: 15; CDR3 protein: CAWSAGTTLRNEQFF; CDR3 DNA: TGTGCCTGGAGTGCCGGGACTACCCTCCGAAATGAGCAGTTCTTC
clone size: many; D gene: NA; V gene: TRBV29-1; J gene: TRBJ2-3; CDR3 length: 11; CDR3 protein: CSVDLGDTQYF; CDR3 DNA: TGCAGCGTTGACCTCGGGGATACGCAGTATTTT
clone size: many; D gene: TRBD2; V gene: TRBV7-8; J gene: TRBJ2-1; CDR3 length: 16; CDR3 protein: CASSLGGLAGSYEQFF; CDR3 DNA: TGTGCCAGCAGCTTAGGGGGACTAGCGGGATCCTATGAGCAGTTCTTC
clone size: NA; D gene: NA; V gene: TRBV4-2; J gene: TRBJ1-1; CDR3 length: 16; CDR3 protein: CASSPITVELNTEAFF; CDR3 DNA: TGTGCCAGCAGCCCTATCACAGTAGAACTGAACACTGAAGCTTTCTTT
clone size: many; D gene: NA; V gene: TRBV5-6; J gene: TRBJ1-4; CDR3 length: 14; CDR3 protein: CASSLEGYGEKLFF; CDR3 DNA: TGTGCCAGCAGCTTGGAGGGTTACGGCGAAAAACTGTTTTTT
clone size: many; D gene: NA; V gene: TRBV3-1; J gene: TRBJ2-1; CDR3 length: 13; CDR3 protein: CASTWGSSNEQFF; CDR3 DNA: TGTGCCAGCACGTGGGGGAGTTCCAATGAGCAGTTCTTC
clone size: NA; D gene: TRBD2; V gene: TRBV7-8; J gene: TRBJ2-5; CDR3 length: 13; CDR3 protein: CAFLAGGGETQYF; CDR3 DNA: TGTGCCTTCTTAGCGGGAGGGGGGGAGACCCAGTACTTC
clone size: NA; D gene: TRBD1; V gene: TRBV2; J gene: TRBJ2-1; CDR3 length: 14; CDR3 protein: CASSKDRYSNEQFF; CDR3 DNA: TGTGCCAGCAGTAAGGACAGGTACAGCAATGAGCAGTTCTTC
clone size: NA; D gene: TRBD2; V gene: TRBV20-1; J gene: TRBJ2-5; CDR3 length: 15; CDR3 protein: CSARDGTSGIETQYF; CDR3 DNA: TGCAGTGCTAGAGATGGGACTAGCGGGATCGAGACCCAGTACTTC
clone size: NA; D gene: NA; V gene: TRBV20-1; J gene: TRBJ2-5; CDR3 length: 10; CDR3 protein: CSGSGETQYF; CDR3 DNA: TGCAGTGGGTCGGGAGAGACCCAGTACTTC
clone size: many; D gene: TRBD2; V gene: TRBV9; J gene: TRBJ2-1; CDR3 length: 16; CDR3 protein: CASSVDHGGSYNEQFF; CDR3 DNA: TGTGCCAGCAGCGTAGATCATGGCGGGAGCTACAATGAGCAGTTCTTC
clone size: many; D gene: NA; V gene: TRBV24-1; J gene: TRBJ2-1; CDR3 length: 15; CDR3 protein: CATSDLGGGWNEQFF; CDR3 DNA: TGTGCCACCAGTGATCTCGGGGGTGGGTGGAATGAGCAGTTCTTC
clone size: NA; D gene: TRBD2; V gene: TRBV6-2/TRBV6-3; J gene: TRBJ2-3; CDR3 length: 17; CDR3 protein: CASSYTPGDYRTDTQYF; CDR3 DNA: TGTGCCAGCAGTTACACCCCCGGGGACTACCGCACAGATACGCAGTATTTT
clone size: many; D gene: NA; V gene: TRBV10-3; J gene: TRBJ2-3; CDR3 length: 15; CDR3 protein: CAISEPRLPTDTQYF; CDR3 DNA: TGTGCCATCAGTGAGCCGCGACTCCCGACAGATACGCAGTATTTT
clone size: many; D gene: TRBD1; V gene: TRBV5-1; J gene: TRBJ2-7; CDR3 length: 15; CDR3 protein: CASSFVPGGNYEQYF; CDR3 DNA: TGCGCCAGCAGCTTTGTCCCAGGGGGAAACTACGAGCAGTACTTC
clone size: few; D gene: TRBD1; V gene: TRBV10-2; J gene: TRBJ2-6; CDR3 length: 18; CDR3 protein: CATDPGTGGASGANVLTF; CDR3 DNA: TGCGCCACAGACCCAGGGACAGGGGGGGCCTCTGGGGCCAACGTCCTGACTTTC
clone size: many; D gene: NA; V gene: TRBV7-9; J gene: TRBJ2-7; CDR3 length: 14; CDR3 protein: CASSFYRVYNEQYF; CDR3 DNA: TGTGCCAGCAGCTTCTACAGGGTCTACAACGAGCAGTACTTC
clone size: few; D gene: NA; V gene: TRBV29-1; J gene: TRBJ2-1; CDR3 length: 13; CDR3 protein: CSAATGAYNEQFF; CDR3 DNA: TGCAGCGCCGCCACCGGAGCCTACAATGAGCAGTTCTTC
clone size: few; D gene: TRBD1; V gene: TRBV4-1; J gene: TRBJ2-3; CDR3 length: 15; CDR3 protein: CASSPTDRGPDTQYF; CDR3 DNA: TGCGCCAGCAGCCCGACAGACAGGGGGCCGGATACGCAGTATTTT
clone size: few; D gene: TRBD2; V gene: TRBV7-3; J gene: TRBJ2-1; CDR3 length: 18; CDR3 protein: CASSFPTGLAGSYNEQFF; CDR3 DNA: TGTGCCAGCAGCTTTCCCACGGGCCTAGCGGGCTCCTACAATGAGCAGTTCTTC
clone size: many; D gene: TRBD1; V gene: TRBV24-1; J gene: TRBJ2-3; CDR3 length: 16; CDR3 protein: CATSLGTGGHTDTQYF; CDR3 DNA: TGTGCCACCAGCCTTGGGACAGGGGGCCACACAGATACGCAGTATTTT
clone size: few; D gene: TRBD1; V gene: TRBV7-9; J gene: TRBJ2-3; CDR3 length: 12; CDR3 protein: CASSYRGNTQYF; CDR3 DNA: TGTGCCAGCAGCTACAGGGGAAATACGCAGTATTTT
clone size: few; D gene: TRBD1; V gene: TRBV2; J gene: TRBJ2-3; CDR3 length: 14; CDR3 protein: CASGQGSSTDTQYF; CDR3 DNA: TGTGCCAGCGGACAGGGGTCTAGCACAGATACGCAGTATTTT
clone size: NA; D gene: TRBD2; V gene: TRBV11-2; J gene: TRBJ2-3; CDR3 length: 17; CDR3 protein: CASSLDSASGRADTQYF; CDR3 DNA: TGTGCCAGCAGCTTAGATTCCGCTAGCGGGAGAGCAGATACGCAGTATTTT
clone size: many; D gene: TRBD2; V gene: TRBV27; J gene: TRBJ2-7; CDR3 length: 14; CDR3 protein: CASSGRAGSYEQYF; CDR3 DNA: TGTGCCAGCAGTGGGCGAGCGGGAAGCTACGAGCAGTACTTC
clone size: many; D gene: TRBD2; V gene: TRBV4-2; J gene: TRBJ2-3; CDR3 length: 17; CDR3 protein: CASSQELAGVGTDTQYF; CDR3 DNA: TGTGCCAGCAGCCAAGAATTAGCGGGAGTAGGAACAGATACGCAGTATTTT
clone size: NA; D gene: TRBD1; V gene: TRBV20-1; J gene: TRBJ2-5; CDR3 length: 14; CDR3 protein: CSARVGTGQETQYF; CDR3 DNA: TGCAGTGCTAGAGTAGGGACAGGCCAAGAGACCCAGTACTTC
clone size: many; D gene: NA; V gene: TRBV12-3/TRBV12-4; J gene: TRBJ2-3; CDR3 length: 14; CDR3 protein: CASSPEQSTDTQYF; CDR3 DNA: TGTGCCAGCAGCCCTGAGCAGTCCACAGATACGCAGTATTTT
clone size: NA; D gene: TRBD2; V gene: TRBV15; J gene: TRBJ2-3; CDR3 length: 17; CDR3 protein: CATSRVGTNLPTDTQYF; CDR3 DNA: TGTGCCACCAGCAGAGTCGGGACTAACCTACCCACAGATACGCAGTATTTT
clone size: many; D gene: TRBD1; V gene: TRBV6-5; J gene: TRBJ1-5; CDR3 length: 18; CDR3 protein: CASSSQSRDRLGNQPQHF; CDR3 DNA: TGTGCCAGCAGTTCTCAGTCCCGGGACAGGCTCGGCAATCAGCCCCAGCATTTT
clone size: many; D gene: NA; V gene: TRBV20-1; J gene: TRBJ2-1; CDR3 length: 15; CDR3 protein: CSALLGTGTYNEQFF; CDR3 DNA: TGCAGTGCCCTGCTGGGGACCGGAACCTACAATGAGCAGTTCTTC
clone size: NA; D gene: TRBD2; V gene: TRBV5-1; J gene: TRBJ2-4; CDR3 length: 19; CDR3 protein: CASSTGLAGSPRAKNIQYF; CDR3 DNA: TGCGCCAGCAGCACGGGACTAGCGGGATCTCCCCGTGCCAAAAACATTCAGTACTTC
clone size: NA; D gene: NA; V gene: TRBV10-3; J gene: TRBJ2-1; CDR3 length: 13; CDR3 protein: CAIAWGGMGEQFF; CDR3 DNA: TGTGCCATCGCTTGGGGCGGGATGGGTGAGCAGTTCTTC
clone size: few; D gene: NA; V gene: TRBV6-1; J gene: TRBJ2-2; CDR3 length: 15; CDR3 protein: CASSPTGLHSGELFF; CDR3 DNA: TGTGCCAGCAGTCCTACGGGACTCCACTCTGGGGAGCTGTTTTTT
clone size: many; D gene: NA; V gene: TRBV29-1; J gene: TRBJ2-3; CDR3 length: 16; CDR3 protein: CSVYFVGGSSGDTQYF; CDR3 DNA: TGCAGCGTTTATTTCGTAGGGGGTTCGAGCGGGGATACGCAGTATTTT
clone size: many; D gene: NA; V gene: TRBV6-1; J gene: TRBJ1-3; CDR3 length: 14; CDR3 protein: CASRVGLSGNTIYF; CDR3 DNA: TGTGCCAGCAGGGTGGGGCTCTCTGGAAACACCATATATTTT
clone size: NA; D gene: NA; V gene: TRBV7-9; J gene: TRBJ2-1; CDR3 length: 12; CDR3 protein: CASSQGFNEQFF; CDR3 DNA: TGTGCCAGCAGCCAGGGGTTCAATGAGCAGTTCTTC
clone size: many; D gene: NA; V gene: TRBV7-2; J gene: TRBJ2-7; CDR3 length: 14; CDR3 protein: CASSPTGPGREQYF; CDR3 DNA: TGTGCCAGCAGCCCAACAGGCCCCGGTCGGGAGCAGTACTTC
clone size: many; D gene: TRBD2; V gene: TRBV28; J gene: TRBJ2-3; CDR3 length: 15; CDR3 protein: CASSWTSGFTDTQYF; CDR3 DNA: TGTGCCAGCAGTTGGACTAGCGGTTTCACAGATACGCAGTATTTT
clone size: many; D gene: NA; V gene: TRBV29-1; J gene: TRBJ2-7; CDR3 length: 12; CDR3 protein: CSVELPTYEQYF; CDR3 DNA: TGCAGCGTTGAACTCCCTACCTACGAGCAGTACTTC
clone size: NA; D gene: TRBD1; V gene: TRBV20-1; J gene: TRBJ2-7; CDR3 length: 15; CDR3 protein: CSARFRKGAAYEQYF; CDR3 DNA: TGCAGTGCTAGATTCAGGAAGGGGGCAGCCTACGAGCAGTACTTC
clone size: NA; D gene: NA; V gene: TRBV7-2; J gene: TRBJ1-1; CDR3 length: 14; CDR3 protein: CASSLETSRYEAFF; CDR3 DNA: TGTGCCAGCAGCTTAGAGACAAGTCGATATGAAGCTTTCTTT
clone size: NA; D gene: NA; V gene: TRBV11-2; J gene: TRBJ2-7; CDR3 length: 15; CDR3 protein: CASSLDIRGIEEQYF; CDR3 DNA: TGTGCCAGCAGCTTAGATATTAGGGGGATAGAAGAGCAGTACTTC